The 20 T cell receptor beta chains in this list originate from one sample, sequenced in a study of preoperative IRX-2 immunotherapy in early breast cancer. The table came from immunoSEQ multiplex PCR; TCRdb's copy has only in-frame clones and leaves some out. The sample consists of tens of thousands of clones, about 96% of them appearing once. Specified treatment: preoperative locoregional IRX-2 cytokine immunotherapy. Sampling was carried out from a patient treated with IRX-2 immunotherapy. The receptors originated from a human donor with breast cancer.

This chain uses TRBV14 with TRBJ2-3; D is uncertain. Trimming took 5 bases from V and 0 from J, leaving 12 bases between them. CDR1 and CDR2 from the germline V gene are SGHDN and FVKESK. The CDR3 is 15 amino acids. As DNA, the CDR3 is TGTGCCAGCAGCTTAATCAGCGTTAGCACAGATACGCAGTATTTT. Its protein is CASSLISVSTDTQYF.

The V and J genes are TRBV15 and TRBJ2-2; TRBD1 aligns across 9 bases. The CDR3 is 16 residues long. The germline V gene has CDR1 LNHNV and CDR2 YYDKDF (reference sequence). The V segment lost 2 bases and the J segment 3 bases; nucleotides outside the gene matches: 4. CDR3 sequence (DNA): TGTGCCACCAGCAGACCGGGACAGGGATACACCGGGGAGCTGTTTTTT. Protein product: CATSRPGQGYTGELFF.

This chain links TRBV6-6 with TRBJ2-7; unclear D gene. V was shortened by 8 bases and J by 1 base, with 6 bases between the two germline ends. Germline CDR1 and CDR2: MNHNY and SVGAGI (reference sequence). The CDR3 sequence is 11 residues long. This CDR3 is CASRASYEQYF. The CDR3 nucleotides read TGTGCCAGCCGCGCGTCCTACGAGCAGTACTTC.

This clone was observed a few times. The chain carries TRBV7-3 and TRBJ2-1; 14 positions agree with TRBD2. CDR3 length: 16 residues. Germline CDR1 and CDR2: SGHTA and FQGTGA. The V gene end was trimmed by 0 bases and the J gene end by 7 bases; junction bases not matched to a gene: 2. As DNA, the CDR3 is TGTGCCAGCAGCTTAACGACTAGCGGGAGGGCGAATGAGCAGTTCTTC. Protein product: CASSLTTSGRANEQFF. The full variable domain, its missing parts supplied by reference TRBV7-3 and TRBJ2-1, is GAGVSQTPSNKVTEKGKYVELRCDPISGHTALYWYRQSLGQGPEFLIYFQGTGAADDSGLPNDRFFAVRPEGSVSTLKIQRTERGDSAVYLCASSLTTSGRANEQFFGPGTRLTVL.

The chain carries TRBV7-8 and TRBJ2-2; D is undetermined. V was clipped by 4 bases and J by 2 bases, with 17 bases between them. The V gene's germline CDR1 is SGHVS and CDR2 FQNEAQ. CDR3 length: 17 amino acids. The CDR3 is CASSSPPHSVNTGELFF. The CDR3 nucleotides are TGTGCCAGCAGCTCCCCTCCGCACAGCGTAAACACCGGGGAGCTGTTTTTT.

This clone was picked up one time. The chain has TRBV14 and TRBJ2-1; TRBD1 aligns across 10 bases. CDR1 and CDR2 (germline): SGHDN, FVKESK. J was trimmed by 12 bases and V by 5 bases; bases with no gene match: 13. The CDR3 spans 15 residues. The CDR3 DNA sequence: TGTGCCAGCAGCGAAAGGGACAGGGGCACCGATGGGCAGTTCTTC. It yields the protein CASSERDRGTDGQFF.

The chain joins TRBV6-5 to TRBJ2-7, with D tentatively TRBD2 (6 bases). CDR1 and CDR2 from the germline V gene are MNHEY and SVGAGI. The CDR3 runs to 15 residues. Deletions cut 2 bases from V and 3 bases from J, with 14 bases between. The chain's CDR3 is CASSYSSGHIYEQYF. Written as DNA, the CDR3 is TGTGCCAGCAGTTACAGTAGCGGTCACATCTACGAGCAGTACTTC.

The CDR3 protein is CASRPTVVVGEQYF. The CDR3 DNA follows: TGTGCCAGCAGGCCGACAGTCGTGGTAGGAGAGCAGTACTTC. The genes are TRBV28 and TRBJ2-7; possibly TRBD1 for D (5 bases). V lost 6 bases to trimming and J lost 7 bases, with 19 bases between them. CDR1 is MDHEN, CDR2 SYDVKM, per germline. This CDR3 region has 14 residues.

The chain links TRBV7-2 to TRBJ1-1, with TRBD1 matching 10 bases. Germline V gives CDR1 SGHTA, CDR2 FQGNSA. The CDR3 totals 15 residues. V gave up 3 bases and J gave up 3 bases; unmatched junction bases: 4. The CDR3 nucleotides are TGTGCCAGCAGCTTTCGGGACAGGGGCTACACTGAAGCTTTCTTT. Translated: CASSFRDRGYTEAFF.

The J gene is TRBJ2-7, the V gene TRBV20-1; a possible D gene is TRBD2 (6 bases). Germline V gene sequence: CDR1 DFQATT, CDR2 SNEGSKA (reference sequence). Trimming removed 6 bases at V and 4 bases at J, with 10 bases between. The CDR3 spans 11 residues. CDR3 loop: CSAGTLYEQYF. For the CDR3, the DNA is TGCAGTGCCGGGACTCTATACGAGCAGTACTTC.

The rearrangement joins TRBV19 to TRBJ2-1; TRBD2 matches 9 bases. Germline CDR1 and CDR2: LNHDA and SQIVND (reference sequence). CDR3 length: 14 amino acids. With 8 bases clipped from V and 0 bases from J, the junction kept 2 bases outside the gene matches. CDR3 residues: CASGAGGSYNEQFF. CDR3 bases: TGTGCCAGTGGAGCGGGGGGCTCCTACAATGAGCAGTTCTTC.

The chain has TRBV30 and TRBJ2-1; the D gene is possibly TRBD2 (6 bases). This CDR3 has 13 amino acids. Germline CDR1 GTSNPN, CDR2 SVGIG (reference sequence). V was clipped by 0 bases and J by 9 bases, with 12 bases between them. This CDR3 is CAWSVRGRGEQFF. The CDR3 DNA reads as TGTGCCTGGAGTGTTCGGGGGAGAGGTGAGCAGTTCTTC. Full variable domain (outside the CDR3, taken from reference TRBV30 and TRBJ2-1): SQTIHQWPATLVQPVGSPLSLECTVEGTSNPNLYWYRQAAGRGLQLLFYSVGIGQISSEVPQNLSASRPQDRQFILSSKKLLLSDSGFYLCAWSVRGRGEQFFGPGTRLTVL.

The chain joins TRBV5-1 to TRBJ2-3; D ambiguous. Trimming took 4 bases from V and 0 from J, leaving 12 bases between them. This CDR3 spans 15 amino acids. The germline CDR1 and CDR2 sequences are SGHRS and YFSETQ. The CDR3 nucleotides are TGCGCCAGCAGCCCCGTCGAACAGAGCACAGATACGCAGTATTTT. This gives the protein CASSPVEQSTDTQYF. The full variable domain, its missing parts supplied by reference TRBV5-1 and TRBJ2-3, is KAGVTQTPRYLIKTRGQQVTLSCSPISGHRSVSWYQQTPGQGLQFLFEYFSETQRNKGNFPGRFSGRQFSNSRSEMNVSTLELGDSALYLCASSPVEQSTDTQYFGPGTRLTVL.

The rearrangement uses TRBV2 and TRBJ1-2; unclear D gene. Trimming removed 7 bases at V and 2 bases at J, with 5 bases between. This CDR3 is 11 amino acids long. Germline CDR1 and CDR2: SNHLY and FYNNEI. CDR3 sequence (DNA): TGTGCCAGCAAGGTCAACTATGGCTACACCTTC. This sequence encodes CASKVNYGYTF.

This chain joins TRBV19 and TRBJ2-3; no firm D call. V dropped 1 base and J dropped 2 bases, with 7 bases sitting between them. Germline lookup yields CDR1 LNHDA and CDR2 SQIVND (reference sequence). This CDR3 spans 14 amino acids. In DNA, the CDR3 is TGTGCCAGTAGTATAGGCCCAGTCACAGATACGCAGTATTTT. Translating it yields CASSIGPVTDTQYF.

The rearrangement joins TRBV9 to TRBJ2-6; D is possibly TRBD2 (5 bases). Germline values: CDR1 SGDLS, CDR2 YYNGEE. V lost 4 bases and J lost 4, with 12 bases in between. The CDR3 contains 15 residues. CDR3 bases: TGTGCCAGCAGCCCGTTAAGCGGCGGGGCCAACGTCCTGACTTTC. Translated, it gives CASSPLSGGANVLTF.

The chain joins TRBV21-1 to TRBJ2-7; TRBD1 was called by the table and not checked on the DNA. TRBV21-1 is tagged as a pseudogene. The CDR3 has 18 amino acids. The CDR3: CASSSHRGAGQGNYEQYF. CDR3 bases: TGTGCCAGCAGCTCCCACCGAGGGGCCGGACAGGGCAACTACGAGCAGTACTTC.

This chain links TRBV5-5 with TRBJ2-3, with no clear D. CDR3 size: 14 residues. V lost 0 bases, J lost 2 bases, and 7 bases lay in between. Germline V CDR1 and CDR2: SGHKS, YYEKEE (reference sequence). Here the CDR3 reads CASSLAPATDTQYF. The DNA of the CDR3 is TGTGCCAGCAGCTTGGCGCCAGCCACAGATACGCAGTATTTT.

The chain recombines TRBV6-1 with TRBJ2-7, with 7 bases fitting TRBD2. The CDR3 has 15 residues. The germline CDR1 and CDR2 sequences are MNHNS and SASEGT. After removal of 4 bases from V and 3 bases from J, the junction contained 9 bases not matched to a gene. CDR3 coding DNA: TGTGCCAGCAGTGTAAGGGACTTAGCGGGCTACGAGCAGTACTTC. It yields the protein CASSVRDLAGYEQYF.

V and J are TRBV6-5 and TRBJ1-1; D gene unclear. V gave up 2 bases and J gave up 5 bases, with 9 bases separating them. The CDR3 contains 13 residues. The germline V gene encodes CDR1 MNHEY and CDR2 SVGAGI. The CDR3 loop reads CASSYEGGTEAFF. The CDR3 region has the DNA TGTGCCAGCAGTTACGAAGGTGGGACTGAAGCTTTCTTT.